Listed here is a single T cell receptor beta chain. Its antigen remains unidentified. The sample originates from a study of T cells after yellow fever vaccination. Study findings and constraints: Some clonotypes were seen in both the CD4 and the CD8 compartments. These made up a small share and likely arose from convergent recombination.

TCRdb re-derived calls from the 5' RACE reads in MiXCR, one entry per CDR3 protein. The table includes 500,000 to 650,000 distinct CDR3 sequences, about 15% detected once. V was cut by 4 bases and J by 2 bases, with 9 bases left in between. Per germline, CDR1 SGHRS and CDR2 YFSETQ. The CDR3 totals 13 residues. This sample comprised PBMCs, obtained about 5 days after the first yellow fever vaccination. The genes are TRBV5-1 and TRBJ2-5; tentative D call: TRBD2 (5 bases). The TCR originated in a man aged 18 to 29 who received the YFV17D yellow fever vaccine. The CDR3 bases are TGCGCCAGCAGCGCGGGCCTGCAAGAGACCCAGTACTTC. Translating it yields CASSAGLQETQYF.